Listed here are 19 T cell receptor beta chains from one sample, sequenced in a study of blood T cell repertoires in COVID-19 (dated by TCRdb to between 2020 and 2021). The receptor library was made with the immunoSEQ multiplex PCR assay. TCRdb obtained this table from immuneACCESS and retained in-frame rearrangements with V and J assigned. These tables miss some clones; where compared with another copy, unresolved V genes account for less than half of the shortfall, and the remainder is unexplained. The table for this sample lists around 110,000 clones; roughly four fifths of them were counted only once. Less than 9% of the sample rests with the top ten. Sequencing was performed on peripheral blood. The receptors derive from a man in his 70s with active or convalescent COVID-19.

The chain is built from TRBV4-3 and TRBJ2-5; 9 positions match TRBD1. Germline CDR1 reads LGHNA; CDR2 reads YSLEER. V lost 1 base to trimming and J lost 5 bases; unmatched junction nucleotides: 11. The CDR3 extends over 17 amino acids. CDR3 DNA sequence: TGCGCCAGCAGCCAAGGGTGGAGGGACAGGGCTTCGGAGACCCAGTACTTC. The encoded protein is CASSQGWRDRASETQYF.

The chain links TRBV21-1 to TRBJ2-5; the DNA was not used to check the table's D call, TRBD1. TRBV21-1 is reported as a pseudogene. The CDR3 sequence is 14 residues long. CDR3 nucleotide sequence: TGTGCCAGCAGCAAAGGGGCAGGGCAGGAGACCCAGTACTTC. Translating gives CASSKGAGQETQYF.

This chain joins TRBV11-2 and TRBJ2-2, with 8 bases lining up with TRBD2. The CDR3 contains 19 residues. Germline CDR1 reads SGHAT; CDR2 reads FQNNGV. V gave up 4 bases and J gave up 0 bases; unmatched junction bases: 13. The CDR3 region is CASSWAGGHLIANTGELFF. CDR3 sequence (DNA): TGTGCCAGCAGCTGGGCGGGGGGTCATCTAATCGCGAACACCGGGGAGCTGTTTTTT.

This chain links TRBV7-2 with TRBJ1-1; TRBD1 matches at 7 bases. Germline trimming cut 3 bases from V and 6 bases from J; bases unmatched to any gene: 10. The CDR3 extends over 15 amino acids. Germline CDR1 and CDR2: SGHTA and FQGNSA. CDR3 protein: CASSFWAGGAAEAFF. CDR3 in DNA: TGTGCCAGCAGCTTCTGGGCAGGGGGTGCGGCTGAAGCTTTCTTT.

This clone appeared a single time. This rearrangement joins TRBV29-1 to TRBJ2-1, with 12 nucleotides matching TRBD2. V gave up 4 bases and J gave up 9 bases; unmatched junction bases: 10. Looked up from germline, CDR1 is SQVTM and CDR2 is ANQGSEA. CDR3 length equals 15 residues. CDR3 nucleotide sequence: TGCAGCGTTGCGCTTGCTAGCGGGGGGGCGGGTGAGCAGTTCTTC. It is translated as CSVALASGGAGEQFF.

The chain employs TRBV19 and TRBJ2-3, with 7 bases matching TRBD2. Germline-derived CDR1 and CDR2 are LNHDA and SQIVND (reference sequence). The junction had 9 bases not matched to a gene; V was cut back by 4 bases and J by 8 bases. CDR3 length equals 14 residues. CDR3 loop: CASSSVAGVITQYF. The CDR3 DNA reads TGTGCCAGTAGTAGCGTCGCGGGAGTAATTACGCAGTATTTT.

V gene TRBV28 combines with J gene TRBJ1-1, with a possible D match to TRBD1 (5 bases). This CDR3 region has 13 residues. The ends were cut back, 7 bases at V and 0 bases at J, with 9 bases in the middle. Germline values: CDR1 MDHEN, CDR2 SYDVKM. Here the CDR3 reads CASKTVMNTEAFF. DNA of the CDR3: TGTGCCAGCAAGACAGTCATGAACACTGAAGCTTTCTTT.

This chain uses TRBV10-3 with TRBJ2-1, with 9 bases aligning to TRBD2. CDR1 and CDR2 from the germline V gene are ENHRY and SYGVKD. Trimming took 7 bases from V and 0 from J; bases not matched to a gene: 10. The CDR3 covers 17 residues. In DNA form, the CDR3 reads TGTGCCATCAAGGCAGGCGGGGGGGTAAGCTCCTACAATGAGCAGTTCTTC. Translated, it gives CAIKAGGGVSSYNEQFF.

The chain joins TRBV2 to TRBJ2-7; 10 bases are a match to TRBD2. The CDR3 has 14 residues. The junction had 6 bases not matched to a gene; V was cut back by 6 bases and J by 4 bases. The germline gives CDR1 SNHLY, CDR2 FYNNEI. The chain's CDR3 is CASRGTSGTYEQYF. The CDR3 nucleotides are TGTGCCAGCAGGGGAACTAGCGGGACTTACGAGCAGTACTTC.

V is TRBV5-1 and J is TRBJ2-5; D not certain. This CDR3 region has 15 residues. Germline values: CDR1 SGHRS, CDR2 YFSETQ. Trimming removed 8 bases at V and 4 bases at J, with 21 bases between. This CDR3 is CASSETDFHRETQYF. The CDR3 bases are TGCGCCAGTTCTGAAACAGATTTCCATCGAGAGACCCAGTACTTC.

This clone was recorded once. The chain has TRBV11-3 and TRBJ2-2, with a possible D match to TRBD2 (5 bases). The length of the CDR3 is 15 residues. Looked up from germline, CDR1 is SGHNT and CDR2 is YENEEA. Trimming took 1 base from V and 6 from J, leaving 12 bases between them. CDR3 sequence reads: CASSLGRDKAGELFF. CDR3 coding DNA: TGTGCCAGCAGCTTAGGCCGGGATAAGGCCGGGGAGCTGTTTTTT.

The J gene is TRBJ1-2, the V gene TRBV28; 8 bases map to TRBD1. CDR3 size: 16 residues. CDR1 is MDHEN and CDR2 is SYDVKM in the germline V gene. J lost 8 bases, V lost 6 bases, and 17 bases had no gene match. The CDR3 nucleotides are TGTGCCAGCAGAACCGAAAGACAGGGGATCTTTTGGGGCTACACCTTC. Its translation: CASRTERQGIFWGYTF.

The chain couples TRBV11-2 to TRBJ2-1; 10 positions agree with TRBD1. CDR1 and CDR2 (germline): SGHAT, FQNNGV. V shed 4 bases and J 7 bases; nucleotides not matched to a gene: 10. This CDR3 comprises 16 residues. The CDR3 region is CASSYRTGTGANEQFF. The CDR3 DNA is TGTGCCAGCAGCTATAGAACCGGGACAGGGGCAAATGAGCAGTTCTTC.

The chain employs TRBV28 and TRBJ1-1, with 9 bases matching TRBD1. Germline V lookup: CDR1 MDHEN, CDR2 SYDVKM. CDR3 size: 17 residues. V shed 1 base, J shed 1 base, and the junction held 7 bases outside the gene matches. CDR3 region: CASSLFRDRVRNTEAFF. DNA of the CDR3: TGTGCCAGCAGTTTATTTCGGGACAGGGTTAGGAACACTGAAGCTTTCTTT.

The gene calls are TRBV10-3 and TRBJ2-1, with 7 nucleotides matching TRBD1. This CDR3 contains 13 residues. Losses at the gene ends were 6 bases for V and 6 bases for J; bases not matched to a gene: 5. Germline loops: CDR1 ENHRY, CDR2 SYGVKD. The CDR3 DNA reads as TGTGCCATCAGGAGGGGACAGCTCAATGAGCAGTTCTTC. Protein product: CAIRRGQLNEQFF.

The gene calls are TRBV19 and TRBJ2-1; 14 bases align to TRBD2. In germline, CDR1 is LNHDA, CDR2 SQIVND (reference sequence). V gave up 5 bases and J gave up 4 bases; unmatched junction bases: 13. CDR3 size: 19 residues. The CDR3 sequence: CASSRYGTSGSRGYNEQFF. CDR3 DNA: TGTGCCAGTAGTCGTTACGGGACTAGCGGGAGCCGGGGATACAATGAGCAGTTCTTC.

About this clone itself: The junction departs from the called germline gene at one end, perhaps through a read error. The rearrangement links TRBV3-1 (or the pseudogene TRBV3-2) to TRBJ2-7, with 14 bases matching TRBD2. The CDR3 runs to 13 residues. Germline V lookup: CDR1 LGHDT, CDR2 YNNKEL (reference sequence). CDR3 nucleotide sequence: TGTGCCAGCAGCCAAACCGGGACTAGCGGGAGAAACTTC. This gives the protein CASSQTGTSGRNF.

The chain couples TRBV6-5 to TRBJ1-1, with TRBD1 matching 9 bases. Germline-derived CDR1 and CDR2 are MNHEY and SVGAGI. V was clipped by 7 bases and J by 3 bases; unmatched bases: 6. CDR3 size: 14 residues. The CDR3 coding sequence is TGTGCCAGCACGAGGACAGGGGCGCACACTGAAGCTTTCTTT. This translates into CASTRTGAHTEAFF.

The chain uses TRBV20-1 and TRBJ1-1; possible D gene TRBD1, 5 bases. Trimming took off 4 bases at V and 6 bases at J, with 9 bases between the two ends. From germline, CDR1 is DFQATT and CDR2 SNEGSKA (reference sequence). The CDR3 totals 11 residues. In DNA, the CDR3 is TGCAGTGCTAAACAGGTGCCTGAAGCTTTCTTT. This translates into CSAKQVPEAFF.